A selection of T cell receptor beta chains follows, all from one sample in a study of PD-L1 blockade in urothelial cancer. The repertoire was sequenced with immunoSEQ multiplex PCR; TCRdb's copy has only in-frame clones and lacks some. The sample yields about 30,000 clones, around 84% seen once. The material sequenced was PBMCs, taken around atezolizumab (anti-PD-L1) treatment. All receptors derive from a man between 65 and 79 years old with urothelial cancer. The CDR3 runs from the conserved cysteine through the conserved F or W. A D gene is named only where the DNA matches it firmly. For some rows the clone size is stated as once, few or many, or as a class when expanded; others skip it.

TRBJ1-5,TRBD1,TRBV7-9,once,CASSPQGTGVYSNQPQHF,TGTGCCAGCAGCCCCCAGGGGACAGGGGTTTATAGCAATCAGCCCCAGCATTTT
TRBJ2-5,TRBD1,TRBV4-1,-,CASSRQGRETQYF,TGCGCCAGCAGTCGACAGGGTCGAGAGACCCAGTACTTC
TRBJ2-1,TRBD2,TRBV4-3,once,CASSRKAGTSYEQFF,TGCGCCAGCAGCCGAAAGGCTGGGACTAGTTATGAGCAGTTCTTC
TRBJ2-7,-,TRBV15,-,CATSREPGGRRYEQYF,TGTGCCACCAGCAGAGAACCCGGTGGGCGAAGGTACGAGCAGTACTTC
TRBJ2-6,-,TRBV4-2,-,CASSRNAGESGANVLTF,TGTGCCAGCAGCCGAAACGCAGGGGAGTCTGGGGCCAACGTCCTGACTTTC
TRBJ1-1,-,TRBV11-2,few,CASSFDSPRTEAFF,TGTGCCAGCAGCTTTGACAGCCCGAGAACTGAAGCTTTCTTT
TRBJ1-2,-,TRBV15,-,CATSRPTGVGGYTF,TGTGCCACCAGCAGACCCACGGGGGTCGGAGGCTACACCTTC
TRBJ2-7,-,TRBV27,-,CASSLPTAQGHEQYF,TGTGCCAGCAGTCTACCGACGGCGCAGGGCCACGAGCAGTACTTC
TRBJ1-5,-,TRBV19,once,CASGSSNQPQHF,TGTGCCAGTGGCAGTAGCAATCAGCCCCAGCATTTT
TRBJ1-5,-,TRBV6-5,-,CASRNQPQHF,TGTGCCAGCCGGAATCAGCCCCAGCATTTT
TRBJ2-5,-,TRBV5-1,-,CASSLAGLPGTETQYF,TGCGCCAGCAGCTTGGCGGGTCTTCCCGGAACGGAGACCCAGTACTTC
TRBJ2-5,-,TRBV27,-,CASSAGLRAGETQYF,TGTGCCAGCAGTGCAGGGTTGCGGGCGGGGGAGACCCAGTACTTC
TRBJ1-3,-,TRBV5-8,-,CASSLAALGGGNTIYF,TGTGCCAGCAGCTTGGCCGCTCTTGGAGGAGGAAACACCATATATTTT
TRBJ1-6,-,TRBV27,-,CASSGLNSPLHF,TGTGCCAGCAGTGGCCTTAATTCACCCCTCCACTTT
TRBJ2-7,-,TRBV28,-,CASLGSPYEQYF,TGTGCCAGCCTCGGGAGCCCCTACGAGCAGTACTTC
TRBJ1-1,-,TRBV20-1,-,CSASQEGGAFF,TGCAGTGCTAGTCAAGAGGGGGGGGCTTTCTTT
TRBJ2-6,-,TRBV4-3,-,CASSQDPPPGSGANVLTF,TGCGCCAGCAGCCAAGATCCCCCCCCGGGGTCTGGGGCCAACGTCCTGACTTTC